The clone carrying this T cell receptor (beta chain) was observed a few times. This entry comes from a study of blood T cell repertoires in COVID-19. Study-level information: In each case, the material was cDNA or gDNA derived from T cells, B-cell-depleted T cells, or PBMCs.

Participants' reported clinical history set cohort assignment. Two negative PCRs, clearance, or symptom resolution had been documented for recovered Cohort 3 donors. After removal of 5 bases from V and 15 bases from J, the junction contained 9 bases not matched to a gene. This CDR3 has 12 residues. As originally analysed: The authors estimated nucleated cell counts from reference gene primer amplification. Profiled with immunoSEQ multiplex PCR; TCRdb holds only in-frame clones, not every one. That table supplies the V and J calls and clone size; D and trimming were determined from the DNA. The data hold around 230,000 clones, with 81% observed a single time.

Specimen: PBMCs or T cells enriched from blood (not recorded which). V is TRBV12-3 or TRBV12-4 and J is TRBJ2-1; 8 bases are a match to TRBD2. The source is a middle-aged man who had recovered from COVID-19. CDR3 nucleotide sequence: TGTGCCAGCAGTCTAGAGGGACTAGAACTGTTCTTC. Amino acid sequence: CASSLEGLELFF.